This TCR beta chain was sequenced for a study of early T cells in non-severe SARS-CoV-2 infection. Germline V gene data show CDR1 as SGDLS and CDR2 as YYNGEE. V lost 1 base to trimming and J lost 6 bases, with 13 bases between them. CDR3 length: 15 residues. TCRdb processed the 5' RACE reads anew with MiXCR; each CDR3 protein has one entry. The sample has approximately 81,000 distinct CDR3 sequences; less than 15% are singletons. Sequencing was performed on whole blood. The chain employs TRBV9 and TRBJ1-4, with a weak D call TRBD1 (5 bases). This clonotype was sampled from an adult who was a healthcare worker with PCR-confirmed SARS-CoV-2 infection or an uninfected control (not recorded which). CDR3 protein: CASSVKGPSDEKLFF. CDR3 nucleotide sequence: TGTGCCAGCAGCGTAAAGGGGCCTAGCGATGAAAAACTGTTTTTT.